Listed here is a single TCR beta chain. This specimen comes from a study of blood T cell repertoires in COVID-19. Overall study context: Samples taken during acute and convalescent COVID-19 were collected in the United States, Italy and Spain. The analysed material was cDNA or gDNA that came from T cells, B-cell-depleted T cells, or PBMCs.

CDR1 is MDHEN and CDR2 is SYDVKM in the germline V gene. CDR3 length equals 15 residues. J was trimmed by 0 bases and V by 4 bases; bases with no gene match: 1. Source study methods: For nucleated cells, counts were estimated from reference gene primer amplification. Clones were read by immunoSEQ multiplex PCR, and TCRdb kept only the in-frame ones, dropping some. V and J calls and clone size are copied from that table; D and trimming were computed from the DNA. The sample shows 56,000 or so clones, roughly nine tenths of them seen only once. Followed longitudinally, the Seattle patients had been enrolled during active infection.

This receptor was identified in a woman aged 55-69 years with COVID-19, enrolled during active disease. The rearrangement joins TRBV28 to TRBJ2-3, with 10 bases matching TRBD2. The sequenced sample was peripheral blood. The CDR3 bases are TGTGCCAGCAGTTGGACTAGCGGAAGCACAGATACGCAGTATTTT. The encoded protein is CASSWTSGSTDTQYF. Complete variable domain (other parts from reference TRBV28 and TRBJ2-3): DVKVTQSSRYLVKRTGEKVFLECVQDMDHENMFWYRQDPGLGLRLIYFSYDVKMKEKGDIPEGYSVSREKKERFSLILESASTNQTSMYLCASSWTSGSTDTQYFGPGTRLTVL.